Included here is one T cell receptor (beta chain) sequence, with context. Libraries were prepared by immunoSEQ multiplex PCR; TCRdb keeps only in-frame clonotypes and omits some of them. The sample lists fewer than 75,000 clones, 88% occurring once. This specimen comes from a study of technical replicates of blood from several donors. V was trimmed by 4 bases and J by 8 bases, leaving 7 bases between them. CDR3 length: 12 amino acids. CDR1 and CDR2 (germline): SGDLS, YYNGEE. The sample consisted of PBMCs. The receptor's source is a human donor in good health. Some clones in this sample may be carry-over from other donors' samples. The rearrangement uses TRBV9 and TRBJ1-6, with D hard to call. In DNA form, the CDR3 reads TGTGCCAGCAGCTACGGGGATTCACCCCTCCACTTT. Translating gives CASSYGDSPLHF.